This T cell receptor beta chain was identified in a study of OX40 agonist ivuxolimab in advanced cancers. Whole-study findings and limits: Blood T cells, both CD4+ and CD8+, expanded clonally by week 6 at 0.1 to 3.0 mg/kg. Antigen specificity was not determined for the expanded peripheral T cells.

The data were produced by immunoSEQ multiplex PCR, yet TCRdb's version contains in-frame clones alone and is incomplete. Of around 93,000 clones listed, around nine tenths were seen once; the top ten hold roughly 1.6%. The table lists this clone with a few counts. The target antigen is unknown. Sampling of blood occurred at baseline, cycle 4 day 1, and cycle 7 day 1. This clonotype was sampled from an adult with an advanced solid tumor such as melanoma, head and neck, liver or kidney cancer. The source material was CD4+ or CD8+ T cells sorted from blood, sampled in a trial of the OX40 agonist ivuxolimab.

CDR3 in DNA: TGTGCCAGCAGCCAGGGGTTTGATCAGCCCCAGCATTTT. Residues: CASSQGFDQPQHF. V usage is TRBV7-3 and J usage is TRBJ1-5; D might be TRBD1 (6 bases). Germline lookup yields CDR1 SGHTA and CDR2 FQGTGA. The CDR3 runs to 13 residues. Between the trimmed V and J ends, which lost 5 bases and 5 bases, there was a span of 10 bases.